The 13 T cell receptor beta chains below all came from one sample that was sequenced in a study of cytomegalovirus exposure and HLA in healthy donors. The PCR was carried out with 60 Vbeta primers and 13 Jbeta primers. Sequenced by immunoSEQ multiplex PCR; TCRdb stores in-frame clones only, minus some. The table has some 77,000 clones, around three quarters seen once; the top ten hold 5.5% to 8.5%. Sequencing was done on a sample of PBMCs. The receptor source for this set is a woman in her thirties or forties in good health and CMV-seronegative.

The CDR3 DNA is TGTGCCAGCGGGACGAGTGGGGGTCTTTCGGGGGATCAGCCCCAGCATTTT. The encoded protein is CASGTSGGLSGDQPQHF. The V and J genes are TRBV28 and TRBJ1-5, with a weak D call TRBD1 (5 bases). Germline CDR1 MDHEN, CDR2 SYDVKM. V lost 8 bases and J lost 5, with 25 bases in between. The CDR3 is 17 amino acids.

This chain links TRBV30 with TRBJ2-7, with TRBD1 identical over 9 bases. V lost 4 bases to trimming and J lost 4 bases; unmatched junction nucleotides: 8. This CDR3 spans 14 amino acids. Germline V lookup: CDR1 GTSNPN, CDR2 SVGIG (reference sequence). CDR3 region: CAWTSGQGTYEQYF. In DNA, the CDR3 is TGTGCCTGGACCTCTGGACAGGGGACGTACGAGCAGTACTTC. The full variable domain, its missing parts supplied by reference TRBV30 and TRBJ2-7, is SQTIHQWPATLVQPVGSPLSLECTVEGTSNPNLYWYRQAAGRGLQLLFYSVGIGQISSEVPQNLSASRPQDRQFILSSKKLLLSDSGFYLCAWTSGQGTYEQYFGPGTRLTVT.

This clone was recorded a few times. The rearrangement uses TRBV7-9 and TRBJ1-1; D gene unclear. There are 13 residues in the CDR3. CDR1 is SEHNR, CDR2 FQNEAQ, per germline (reference sequence). V lost 1 base, J lost 10 bases, and 13 bases lay in between. This chain's CDR3 is CASSLERESRAFF. The CDR3 DNA reads TGTGCCAGCAGCTTAGAAAGGGAGAGTAGAGCTTTCTTT.

In its sample, this clone was seen once. The V call is TRBV7-3, the J call TRBJ2-1, with TRBD1 matching 8 bases. V dropped 4 bases and J dropped 6; count of bases not matched to a gene: 11. The CDR3 consists of 16 residues. Germline CDR1 is SGHTA and CDR2 is FQGTGA. CDR3 region: CASSSNRQGSPNEQFF. The CDR3 coding sequence is TGTGCCAGCAGCTCCAACCGACAGGGGTCGCCCAATGAGCAGTTCTTC.

The V and J genes are TRBV7-9 and TRBJ2-7; 12 bases align to TRBD2. This CDR3 is built from 17 residues. Germline lookup yields CDR1 SEHNR and CDR2 FQNEAQ (reference sequence). After removal of 1 base from V and 4 bases from J, the junction contained 8 bases not matched to a gene. For the CDR3, the DNA is TGTGCCAGCAGCTTAGACTCTCTAGCGGGGGGGACTTACGAGCAGTACTTC. This translates into CASSLDSLAGGTYEQYF.

The chain joins TRBV5-4 to TRBJ1-1, with a weak D call TRBD1 (5 bases). The ends were cut back, 5 bases at V and 5 bases at J, with 13 bases in the middle. This CDR3 region has 13 residues. Germline CDR1 and CDR2: SGHNT and YYREEE (reference sequence). CDR3 sequence reads: CASSSRVRTEAFF. DNA of the CDR3: TGTGCCAGCAGTTCCAGGGTCAGAACTGAAGCTTTCTTT.

V usage is TRBV5-8 and J usage is TRBJ1-1; 7 nucleotides agree with TRBD1. V shed 3 bases, J shed 8 bases, and the junction held 4 bases outside the gene matches. The length of the CDR3 is 12 residues. Germline lookup yields CDR1 SGHTS and CDR2 YDEGEE. The chain's CDR3 is CASSSRGWEAFF. The CDR3 coding sequence is TGTGCCAGCAGCTCCAGGGGGTGGGAAGCTTTCTTT.

The count of this clone is one. This sequence joins TRBV6-5 and TRBJ1-2, with D uncertain. Between the trimmed V and J ends, which lost 6 bases and 8 bases, there was a span of 22 bases. CDR3 length: 15 residues. Germline V lookup: CDR1 MNHEY, CDR2 SVGAGI. Written as DNA, the CDR3 is TGTGCCAGCAGAAAACTGGACCGGGAAGTGAGGGGCTACACCTTC. This encodes CASRKLDREVRGYTF.

V gene TRBV6-6 combines with J gene TRBJ2-7; D uncertain. V lost 4 bases to trimming and J lost 7 bases, with 11 bases between them. CDR1 and CDR2 from the germline V gene are MNHNY and SVGAGI (reference sequence). The CDR3 has 12 residues. DNA for the CDR3: TGTGCCAGCAGTTTAACAGAGAGAGAGCAGTACTTC. Its translation: CASSLTEREQYF.

V usage is TRBV6-1 and J usage is TRBJ2-1; 7 nucleotides agree with TRBD1. The length of the CDR3 is 14 residues. Germline assignment: CDR1 MNHNS and CDR2 SASEGT. Trimming took 6 bases from V and 7 from J; bases not matched to a gene: 9. The CDR3 spells CASRPGQLLNEQFF. DNA for the CDR3: TGTGCCAGCAGACCGGGACAGTTATTAAATGAGCAGTTCTTC.

The chain recombines TRBV19 with TRBJ2-1; a possible D gene is TRBD2 (5 bases). The germline V gene encodes CDR1 LNHDA and CDR2 SQIVND (reference sequence). Between the trimmed V and J ends, which lost 6 bases and 4 bases, there was a span of 13 bases. The CDR3 loop spans 14 amino acids. CDR3 residues: CASRQGLDYNEQFF. The CDR3 nucleotides are TGTGCCAGTAGACAAGGACTTGATTACAATGAGCAGTTCTTC. The full variable domain, with the rest looked up from reference TRBV19 and TRBJ2-1, is DGGITQSPKYLFRKEGQNVTLSCEQNLNHDAMYWYRQDPGQGLRLIYYSQIVNDFQKGDIAEGYSVSREKKESFPLTVTSAQKNPTAFYLCASRQGLDYNEQFFGPGTRLTVL.

A single count supports this clone. The chain has TRBV27 and TRBJ1-5; TRBD1 might be the D (5 bases). This CDR3 spans 14 amino acids. V gave up 3 bases and J gave up 3 bases, with 9 bases separating them. Germline CDR1 is MNHEY and CDR2 is SMNVEV (reference sequence). The CDR3, as DNA: TGTGCCAGCAGTTTTCAGGGTTTCAATCAGCCCCAGCATTTT. This encodes CASSFQGFNQPQHF.

The CDR3: CAWDPGNEKLFF. The DNA for the CDR3 is TGTGCCTGGGACCCGGGGAATGAAAAACTGTTTTTT. The rearrangement links TRBV30 to TRBJ1-4; no definite D call. The CDR3 has 12 amino acids. The V gene's germline CDR1 is GTSNPN and CDR2 SVGIG (reference sequence). Trimming took 5 bases from V and 5 from J, leaving 9 bases between them.